A single sample gave rise to the 6 T cell receptor beta chains below, sequenced in a study of shared clonotypes between healthy human individuals. Data came from immunoSEQ multiplex PCR; TCRdb stores just in-frame clones and leaves some out. The sample has under 2,500,000 clones; about 94% are singletons. The sequencing input was naive CD4+ T cells sorted from blood. Subset given: CD45RA+ positively selected. The receptors stem from a man aged 18 to 29 in good health.

The rearrangement joins TRBV30 to TRBJ1-1, with D possibly TRBD1 on 6 matching bases. Germline-derived CDR1 and CDR2 are GTSNPN and SVGIG (reference sequence). The CDR3 consists of 15 residues. The V end was cut by 1 base, the J end by 0 bases, with 12 bases between. The CDR3 is CAWSASGQLNTEAFF. The CDR3 nucleotides read TGTGCCTGGAGTGCCTCGGGACAATTGAACACTGAAGCTTTCTTT.

This clone was seen once. This chain links TRBV5-1 with TRBJ2-7; D is tentatively TRBD1 or TRBD2 (5 bases each). V was shortened by 5 bases and J by 6 bases, with 18 bases between the two germline ends. Germline loops: CDR1 SGHRS, CDR2 YFSETQ. This CDR3 spans 14 amino acids. The CDR3 bases are TGCGCCAGCAGGCTCAGGGAGCCGAGGGGCGAGCAGTACTTC. This gives the protein CASRLREPRGEQYF.

This chain uses TRBV5-4 with TRBJ2-7; D possibly corresponds to TRBD2 (6 bases). Germline V lookup: CDR1 SGHNT, CDR2 YYREEE (reference sequence). V lost 2 bases, J lost 1 base, and 10 bases lay in between. This CDR3 spans 14 amino acids. CDR3 sequence reads: CASSLSRDSYEQYF. The DNA for the CDR3 is TGTGCCAGCAGCTTATCGCGGGATTCCTACGAGCAGTACTTC.

The chain combines TRBV19 with TRBJ2-1, with TRBD2 matching 10 bases. The V and J ends lost 5 bases and 5 bases, in that order; junction bases with no gene match: 12. Per germline, CDR1 LNHDA and CDR2 SQIVND (reference sequence). This CDR3 region has 17 residues. The chain's CDR3 is CASSLSLVLAGDNEQFF. In nucleotides, the CDR3 is TGTGCCAGTAGTTTGTCCCTAGTCCTAGCGGGAGACAATGAGCAGTTCTTC.

This clone was observed once. V gene TRBV5-1 combines with J gene TRBJ2-7; D possibly corresponds to TRBD1 (6 bases). Trimming removed 5 bases at V and 3 bases at J, with 12 bases between. Germline V gene data show CDR1 as SGHRS and CDR2 as YFSETQ. The CDR3 runs 13 residues. The CDR3 loop reads CASSEGDRYEQYF. The DNA of the CDR3 is TGCGCCAGCAGTGAGGGGGACCGCTACGAGCAGTACTTC.

The genes are TRBV11-2 and TRBJ2-7, with a weak D call TRBD2 (6 bases). CDR1 SGHAT and CDR2 FQNNGV come from the germline V gene. V was shortened by 5 bases and J by 1 base, with 15 bases between the two germline ends. The length of the CDR3 is 15 residues. The CDR3 sequence is CASSPSGGVSYEQYF. In DNA form, the CDR3 reads TGTGCCAGCAGCCCCTCCGGGGGAGTTTCCTACGAGCAGTACTTC.